This T cell receptor beta chain was obtained from a study of beta chain features in type 1 diabetes. Study-level background: Examination covered some 99,000,000 sorted cells spanning all samples. Findings and caveats of the study: Healthy donors had naive, central memory and Treg TCRB repertoires that appeared less similar than those seen among patients. Patients with Type 1 diabetes showed moderately but significantly shorter TCRB CDR3s in all four CD4+ subsets.

This clone appeared a few times. Its target is not known. Trimming cost V 4 bases and J 0 bases; bases outside gene matches: 8. The CDR3 length is 17 residues. Germline CDR1 SGHAT, CDR2 FQDESV (reference sequence). cDNA synthesis used the whole RNA isolate, giving expressed TCRB sequences. Sequencing used immunoSEQ multiplex PCR; TCRdb keeps in-frame clones, though not all of them. The profile shows 500,000 to 850,000 clones, around an eighth of them singletons. The sequenced material came from naive CD4+ T cells from blood. The chain couples TRBV11-1 to TRBJ2-3; 9 bases match TRBD2. This sequence was found in a man younger than 35 with type 1 diabetes. The CDR3 DNA is TGTGCCAGCAGCTCTAGCGGGGATGTGGGGAGCACAGATACGCAGTATTTT. This sequence encodes CASSSSGDVGSTDTQYF. Looking up the rest from reference TRBV11-1 and TRBJ2-3 gives the full variable domain: EAEVAQSPRYKITEKSQAVAFWCDPISGHATLYWYRQILGQGPELLVQFQDESVVDDSQLPKDRFSAERLKGVDSTLKIQPAELGDSAMYLCASSSSGDVGSTDTQYFGPGTRLTVL.